This TCR beta chain was identified during a study of T cell responses to AZD1222 COVID-19 vaccine. Findings and caveats of the study: Baseline seropositives among AZD1222 recipients totaled only 6 or 7.

This clone has a single count. The target antigen is unknown. Clones were sequenced by immunoSEQ multiplex PCR, and TCRdb holds only the in-frame ones, with some missing. The profile shows 150,000 to 200,000 clones, about 91% of them singletons. Samples with a second dose at about 4 or about 12 weeks were pooled together. CDR3 size: 17 residues. Germline V gene lookup returns CDR1 MDHEN and CDR2 SYDVKM. Losses at the gene ends were 2 bases for V and 7 bases for J; bases not matched to a gene: 9. The sample here was peripheral blood, taken 28 days after the second AZD1222 dose. This receptor was obtained from an adult who received the AZD1222 COVID-19 vaccine. V is TRBV28 and J is TRBJ1-4, with 11 bases fitting TRBD1. The CDR3 protein is CASSLRGTGGRGEKLFF. CDR3 DNA sequence: TGTGCCAGCAGTTTACGTGGGACAGGGGGACGGGGTGAAAAACTGTTTTTT.